The T cell receptor (beta chain) under discussion was sequenced for a study of T cell repertoires in cytomegalovirus infection. V shed 0 bases and J 4 bases; nucleotides not matched to a gene: 4. CDR3 length: 15 residues. CDR1 LGHNA and CDR2 YNFKEQ come from the germline V gene. Each CDR3 protein gets one entry after TCRdb re-called the reads with MiXCR. The sample contains about half a million distinct CDR3 sequences, around 35% of which appear only once. Comment on this clonotype: The target antigen is unknown.

The TCR originated in a human donor in good health (CMV status not recorded). Some clones in this sample may be carry-over from other donors' samples. The genes are TRBV4-2 and TRBJ2-5; 8 positions match TRBD1. Material: cultured PBMCs, obtained from culture after CMV antigen stimulation. CDR3 protein: CASSQESTGGETQYF. The CDR3 coding sequence is TGTGCCAGCAGCCAAGAATCAACAGGGGGAGAGACCCAGTACTTC.